Only a few counts were recorded for the clone carrying this TCR beta chain. The sample carries other DNA sequences with the same CDR3. Trimming removed 4 bases at V and 5 bases at J, with 15 bases between. Germline V gives CDR1 SGHKS, CDR2 YYEKEE (reference sequence). The CDR3 is 14 residues long. The data were obtained in a study of blood T cell repertoires in COVID-19. Per the study methods: Amplification of reference gene primers provided the estimated nucleated cell counts. Produced via immunoSEQ multiplex PCR; TCRdb's table is partial and in-frame only. The V and J calls and the clone size are those of that table, but D and trimming were determined from the DNA. Altogether fewer than 500,000 clones are present, roughly 90% being singletons, with the ten largest covering around 0.64%. Living in 24 US areas, the participants were between roughly 18 and 89 years of age. In Cohort 3, a recovered donor had either two negative PCRs, clearance, or symptom resolution.

The sample comprised PBMCs or T cells enriched from blood (not recorded which). The chain recombines TRBV5-5 with TRBJ1-1; D possibly corresponds to TRBD1 (5 bases). The receptor was isolated from a young woman who had recovered from COVID-19. CDR3: CASSGQGGGTEAFF. CDR3 in DNA: TGTGCCAGCAGCGGCCAGGGTGGAGGGACTGAAGCTTTCTTT.